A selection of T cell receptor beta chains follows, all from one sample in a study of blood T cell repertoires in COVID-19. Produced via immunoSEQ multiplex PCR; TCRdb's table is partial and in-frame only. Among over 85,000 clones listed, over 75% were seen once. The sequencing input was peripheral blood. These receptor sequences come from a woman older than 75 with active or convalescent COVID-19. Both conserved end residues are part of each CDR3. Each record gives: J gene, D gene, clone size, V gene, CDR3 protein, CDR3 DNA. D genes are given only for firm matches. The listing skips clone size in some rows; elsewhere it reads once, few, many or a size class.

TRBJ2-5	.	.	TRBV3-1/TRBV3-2	CASSQGGGTLGGETQYF	TGTGCCAGCAGCCAAGGCGGCGGCACGTTGGGGGGAGAGACCCAGTACTTC
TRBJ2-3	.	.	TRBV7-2	CASSLGGGSPATDTQYF	TGTGCCAGCAGCCTGGGGGGCGGGAGCCCCGCAACAGATACGCAGTATTTT
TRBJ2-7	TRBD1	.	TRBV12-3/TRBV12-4	CASSRDSSYEQYF	TGTGCCAGCAGCCGGGACAGTTCCTACGAGCAGTACTTC
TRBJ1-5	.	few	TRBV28	CASNLGGSSNQPQHF	TGTGCCAGCAACTTGGGGGGAAGTAGCAATCAGCCCCAGCATTTT
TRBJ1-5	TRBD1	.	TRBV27	CASSKTGDQPQHF	TGTGCCAGCAGTAAAACAGGGGACCAGCCCCAGCATTTT
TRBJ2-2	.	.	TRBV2	CASRDTLNTGELFF	TGTGCCAGCAGGGACACACTGAACACCGGGGAGCTGTTTTTT
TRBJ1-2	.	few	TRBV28	CASSFGTNYGYTF	TGTGCCAGCAGTTTTGGCACAAACTATGGCTACACCTTC
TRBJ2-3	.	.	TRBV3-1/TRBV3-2	CASSPLGDTQYF	TGTGCCAGCAGCCCCCTCGGGGATACGCAGTATTTT
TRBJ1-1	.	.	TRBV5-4	CASKARGGMNTEAFF	TGTGCCAGCAAAGCCCGGGGGGGGATGAACACTGAAGCTTTCTTT
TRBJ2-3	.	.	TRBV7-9	CASSHTGFGADTQYF	TGTGCCAGCAGTCATACAGGGTTCGGTGCAGATACGCAGTATTTT
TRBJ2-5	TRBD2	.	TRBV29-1	CSVSLTSAPEETQYF	TGCAGCGTTTCTCTAACTAGCGCACCTGAAGAGACCCAGTACTTC
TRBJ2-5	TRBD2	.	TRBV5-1	CASSLGIDGAGGTQYF	TGCGCCAGCAGCTTGGGGATCGACGGGGCGGGAGGGACCCAGTACTTC
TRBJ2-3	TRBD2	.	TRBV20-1	CSASHSGRAASTDTQYF	TGCAGTGCTAGTCATAGCGGGAGGGCCGCGAGCACAGATACGCAGTATTTT
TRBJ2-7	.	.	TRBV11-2	CASSPRGHTLYEQYF	TGTGCCAGCAGCCCCCGGGGACATACCCTCTACGAGCAGTACTTC
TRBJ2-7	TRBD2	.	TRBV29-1	CSAKPGGGTYEQYF	TGCAGCGCCAAGCCCGGGGGGGGGACCTACGAGCAGTACTTC
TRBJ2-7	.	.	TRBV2	CASRDRDFSSYEQYF	TGTGCCAGCAGGGACCGGGACTTCTCCTCCTACGAGCAGTACTTC
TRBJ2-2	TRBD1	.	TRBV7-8	CASSGDRVGGELFF	TGTGCCAGCAGCGGAGACAGGGTTGGCGGGGAGCTGTTTTTT
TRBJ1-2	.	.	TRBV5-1	CASSLASTANYGYTF	TGCGCCAGCAGCTTGGCTAGCACTGCTAACTATGGCTACACCTTC
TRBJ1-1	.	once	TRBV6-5	CASSSQGDTEAFF	TGTGCCAGCAGTTCACAGGGAGACACTGAAGCTTTCTTT
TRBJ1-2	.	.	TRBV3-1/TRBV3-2	CASSQATGQGGYTF	TGTGCCAGCAGCCAAGCGACAGGCCAGGGGGGCTACACCTTC
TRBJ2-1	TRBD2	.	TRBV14	CASSQGLARRNEQFF	TGTGCCAGCAGCCAAGGACTAGCACGCAGGAATGAGCAGTTCTTC
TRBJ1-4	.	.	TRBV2	CASGTRMMKLFF	TGTGCCAGCGGGACTAGGATGATGAAACTGTTTTTT
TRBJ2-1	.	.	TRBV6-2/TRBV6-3	CASSSPRPRTRYNEQFF	TGTGCCAGCAGTTCCCCTCGACCGAGGACTCGCTACAATGAGCAGTTCTTC
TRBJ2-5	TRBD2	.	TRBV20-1	CSASSGGLAGGPRETQYF	TGCAGTGCTAGTAGCGGGGGTCTAGCGGGAGGGCCCCGAGAGACCCAGTACTTC
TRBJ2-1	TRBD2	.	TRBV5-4	CASSLGSSGRPDTYNEQFF	TGTGCCAGCAGCTTGGGTTCTAGCGGGAGACCTGACACCTACAATGAGCAGTTCTTC
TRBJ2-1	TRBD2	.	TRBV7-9	CASSSPPSGSQGRAQFF	TGTGCCAGCAGCTCCCCCCCTAGCGGGAGTCAGGGCAGGGCGCAGTTCTTC
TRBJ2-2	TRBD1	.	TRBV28	CASSYLGGYGELFF	TGTGCCAGCAGTTATTTAGGGGGCTACGGGGAGCTGTTTTTT
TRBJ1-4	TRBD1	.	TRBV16	CASSPWRDSNEKLFF	TGTGCCAGCAGCCCCTGGAGGGACAGTAATGAAAAACTGTTTTTT
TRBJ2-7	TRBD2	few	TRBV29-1	CSVEGGRGVDEQYF	TGCAGCGTTGAAGGGGGCCGGGGGGTTGACGAGCAGTACTTC
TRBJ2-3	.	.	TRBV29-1	CSVGRGMSTDTQYF	TGCAGCGTTGGAAGGGGCATGAGCACAGATACGCAGTATTTT
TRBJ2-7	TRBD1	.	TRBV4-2	CASSQEHAGGYEQYF	TGTGCCAGCAGCCAAGAACACGCAGGGGGCTACGAGCAGTACTTC
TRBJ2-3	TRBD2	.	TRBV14	CASSGTSGGTDTQYF	TGTGCCAGCAGCGGGACTAGCGGAGGCACAGATACGCAGTATTTT
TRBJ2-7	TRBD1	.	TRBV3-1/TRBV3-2	CASSLDRGSSQEQYF	TGTGCCAGCAGCCTCGACAGGGGCTCGTCACAAGAGCAGTACTTC
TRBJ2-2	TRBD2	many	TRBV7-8	CASSPTLAGGYTGELFF	TGTGCCAGCAGCCCGACCCTAGCGGGAGGGTACACCGGGGAGCTGTTTTTT
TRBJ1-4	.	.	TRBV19	CASSIIAAIGEKLFF	TGTGCCAGTAGTATCATCGCGGCGATAGGAGAAAAACTGTTTTTT
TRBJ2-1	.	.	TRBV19	CASSISQGTYNEQFF	TGTGCCAGTAGTATAAGCCAGGGCACCTACAATGAGCAGTTCTTC
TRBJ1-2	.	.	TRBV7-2	CASSSGRGNYGYTF	TGTGCCAGCAGCTCAGGACGAGGGAACTATGGCTACACCTTC
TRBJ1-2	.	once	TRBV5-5	CASSLAQFYGYTF	TGTGCCAGCAGCTTGGCCCAGTTCTATGGCTACACCTTC
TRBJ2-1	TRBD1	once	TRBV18	CASSSGTGVYNEQFF	TGTGCCAGCTCGTCCGGGACAGGGGTCTACAATGAGCAGTTCTTC
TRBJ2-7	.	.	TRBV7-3	CASSLTRGETYEQYF	TGTGCCAGCAGCTTAACCAGGGGAGAAACCTACGAGCAGTACTTC
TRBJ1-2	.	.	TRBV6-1	CASSAGGGTYNYGYTF	TGTGCCAGCAGTGCGGGGGGGGGCACTTATAACTATGGCTACACCTTC